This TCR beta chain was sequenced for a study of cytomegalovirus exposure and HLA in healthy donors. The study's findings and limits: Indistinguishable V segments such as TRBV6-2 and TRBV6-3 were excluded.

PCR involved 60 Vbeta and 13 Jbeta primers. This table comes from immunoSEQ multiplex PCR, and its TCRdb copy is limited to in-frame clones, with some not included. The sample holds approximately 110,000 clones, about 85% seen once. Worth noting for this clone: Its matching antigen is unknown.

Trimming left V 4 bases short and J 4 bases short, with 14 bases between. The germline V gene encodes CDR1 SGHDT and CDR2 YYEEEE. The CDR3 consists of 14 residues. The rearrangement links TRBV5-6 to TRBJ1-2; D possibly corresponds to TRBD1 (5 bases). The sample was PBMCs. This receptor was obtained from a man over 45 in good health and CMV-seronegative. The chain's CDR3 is CASSHRSGLYGYTF. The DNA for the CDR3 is TGTGCCAGCAGCCATCGTTCGGGACTCTATGGCTACACCTTC.